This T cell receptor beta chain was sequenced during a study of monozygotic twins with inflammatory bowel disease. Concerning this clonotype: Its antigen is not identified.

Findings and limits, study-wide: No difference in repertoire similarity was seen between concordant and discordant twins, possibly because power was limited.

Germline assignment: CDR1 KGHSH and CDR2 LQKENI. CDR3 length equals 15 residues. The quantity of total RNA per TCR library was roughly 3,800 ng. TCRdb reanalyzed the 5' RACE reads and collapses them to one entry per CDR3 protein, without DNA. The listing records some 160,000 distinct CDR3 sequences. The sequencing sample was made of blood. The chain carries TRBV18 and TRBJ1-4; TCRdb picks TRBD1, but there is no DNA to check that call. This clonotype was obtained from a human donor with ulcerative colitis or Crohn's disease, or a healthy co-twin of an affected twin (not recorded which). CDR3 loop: CASSPQGTTNEKLFF.